The T cell receptor beta chain described here comes from a study of blood T cell repertoires in COVID-19. As for the study in general: COVID-19 samples, acute and convalescent, were from the United States, Italy and Spain. Sources were T cells, B-cell-depleted T cells, or PBMCs; the material itself was cDNA or gDNA.

In the study's own analysis: For nucleated cells, counts were estimated from reference gene primer amplification. Only in-frame clones appear in the TCRdb table, and some are missing; sequencing was by immunoSEQ multiplex PCR. V, J and clone size derive from that table, while D and trimming were established from the DNA sequence. The table lists 65,000 to 70,000 clones, approximately 80% of them singletons. The CDR3 loop spans 14 amino acids. Germline V CDR1 and CDR2: SGHTA, FQGNSA. V shed 5 bases and J shed 8 bases, with 16 bases lying between them. The chain recombines TRBV7-2 with TRBJ2-1, with a tentative D call TRBD2 (7 bases). This TCR was recovered from a human donor in a cohort sampled during active COVID-19. The material sequenced was peripheral blood. The chain's CDR3 is CASSRGRGSDEQFF. The CDR3 coding sequence is TGTGCCAGCAGCCGTGGGAGGGGGAGCGATGAGCAGTTCTTC.